Listed below are T cell receptor beta chains from one sample, sequenced in a study of T cells in Graves' hyperthyroidism and ophthalmopathy. TCRdb called the multiplex PCR reads again in MiXCR, with one record for every CDR3 protein. This sample carries 250,000 to 300,000 distinct CDR3 sequences, around 20% of them seen once, and the ten largest clones take less than 45%. Sequenced: blood. These receptors all come from a man between 45 and 60 years old with Graves' ophthalmopathy. Both conserved end residues are part of each CDR3. Fields, in order: clone size, D gene, V gene, J gene, CDR3 length, CDR3 DNA, CDR3 protein. The D gene is left open where the match is weak. Size is omitted from some rows. Given values are once, few, many or a class for expanded clones.

-	TRBD2	TRBV27	TRBJ2-7	16	TGTGCCAGCAGTCCGCCGGGACTAGCGGGTCCAGGCGAGCAGTACTTC	CASSPPGLAGPGEQYF
many	-	TRBV3-1	TRBJ2-5	15	TGTGCCAGCAGCCAAGATTACAGGGCCCAAGAGACCCAGTACTTC	CASSQDYRAQETQYF
many	-	TRBV2	TRBJ2-7	14	TGTGCCAGCAGTGAACATCTCCGCTCCTACGAGCAGTACTTC	CASSEHLRSYEQYF
-	-	TRBV19	TRBJ2-6	16	TGTGCCAGTAGTATAATCAGGGTCACCGGGGCCAACGTCCTGACTTTC	CASSIIRVTGANVLTF
-	TRBD2	TRBV20-1	TRBJ2-1	16	TGCAGTGCTAGGGAACTGAGCGGGAGGGGTCCCAATGAGCAGTTCTTC	CSARELSGRGPNEQFF
-	TRBD2	TRBV2	TRBJ2-2	18	TGTGCCAGCAGTGAACTAGCGGGAGGGCCGGGGAACACCGGGGAGCTGTTTTTT	CASSELAGGPGNTGELFF
many	-	TRBV5-1	TRBJ1-1	17	TGCGCCAGCAGCTTTGGTAAGGGATTTAAAGGGAACACTGAAGCTTTCTTT	CASSFGKGFKGNTEAFF
many	TRBD2	TRBV20-1	TRBJ2-7	14	TGCAGTGCTAGATCCAGCGGGAGTTCCTACGAGCAGTACTTC	CSARSSGSSYEQYF
many	TRBD2	TRBV6-5	TRBJ2-7	16	TGTGCCAGCAGTTACTCTCTAGCGGGAGGACGCGTCGAGCAGTACTTC	CASSYSLAGGRVEQYF
-	-	TRBV13	TRBJ1-6	17	TGTGCCAGCAGCTTAGGCGGGCGGAGCTCCTATAATTCACCCCTCCACTTT	CASSLGGRSSYNSPLHF
few	TRBD2	TRBV12-3/TRBV12-4	TRBJ2-5	19	TGTGCCAGCAGTTCGGGACTAGCGGGAGGGCCGGGGTTTGGAGAGACCCAGTACTTC	CASSSGLAGGPGFGETQYF
-	TRBD1	TRBV28	TRBJ1-4	16	TGTGCCAGCAGTCCTGGACAGGGAGAGATTAATGAAAAACTGTTTTTT	CASSPGQGEINEKLFF
many	-	TRBV9	TRBJ1-1	17	TGTGCCAGCAGCTCCACACCGGGGGGATCGCAGAACACTGAAGCTTTCTTT	CASSSTPGGSQNTEAFF
-	-	TRBV6-1	TRBJ2-2	15	TGTGCCAGCAGTGCCACAGGGACGAACACCGGGGAGCTGTTTTTT	CASSATGTNTGELFF
-	-	TRBV12-3/TRBV12-4	TRBJ1-3	15	TGTGCCAGCAGCTTAAGGCACCTCTCTGGAAACACCATATATTTT	CASSLRHLSGNTIYF
many	-	TRBV3-1	TRBJ1-1	12	TGTGCCAGCAGCCAAGATAGAAGGACTGCTTTCTTT	CASSQDRRTAFF
few	-	TRBV28	TRBJ1-2	13	TGTGCCAGCAGGAACGGACGGGGGTATGGCTACACCTTC	CASRNGRGYGYTF
-	-	TRBV6-1	TRBJ2-5	11	TGTGCCAGCAGTCCCCCGGGGGAAAAGTACTTC	CASSPPGEKYF
few	TRBD2	TRBV5-1	TRBJ2-1	15	TGCGCCAGCAGCCTTGAGACTAGCGTCTACAATGAGCAGTTCTTC	CASSLETSVYNEQFF
-	TRBD1	TRBV11-2	TRBJ1-6	13	TGTGCCAGCAGCTTAGATCCAGACAGGGCACGCCACTTT	CASSLDPDRARHF
many	TRBD2	TRBV28	TRBJ2-7	15	TGTGCCAGCAGTTCGAGGGCTAGCGGGTACCGCGAGCAGTACTTC	CASSSRASGYREQYF
few	-	TRBV6-1	TRBJ2-3	16	TGTGCCAGCAGCGACCCGGGGGAACTAAGCACAGATACGCAGTATTTT	CASSDPGELSTDTQYF
-	TRBD1	TRBV20-1	TRBJ2-7	15	TGCAGTGCTAGAGATCCGGACAGGGGGGTTTACGAGCAGTACTTC	CSARDPDRGVYEQYF
many	TRBD1	TRBV11-2	TRBJ2-1	18	TGTGCCAGCAGCGAAAGGACAGGGTCACCTACCTACGGCAATGAGCAGTTCTTC	CASSERTGSPTYGNEQFF